The 26 T cell receptor beta chains reported below all come from one sample, sequenced in a study of shared clonotypes between healthy human individuals. The data were produced by immunoSEQ multiplex PCR, yet TCRdb's version contains in-frame clones alone and is incomplete. The table records about 980,000 clones, 60% to 85% of them present only once. Sequences were obtained from memory CD4+ T cells sorted from blood. Subset in this sample: CD45RA-negative fraction. The source of these receptors is a man aged 18 to 35 in good health.

The gene calls are TRBV7-2 and TRBJ1-1; a weak D match, TRBD1 (5 bases). Per germline, CDR1 SGHTA and CDR2 FQGNSA. The V and J ends lost 6 bases and 0 bases respectively, with 17 bases between them. The length of the CDR3 is 16 residues. The CDR3 sequence is CASSSNSRVLNTEAFF. DNA for the CDR3: TGTGCCAGCAGTTCAAATTCCAGGGTTCTGAACACTGAAGCTTTCTTT.

In its sample, this clone was seen once. The genes are TRBV9 and TRBJ2-3; the D gene could be TRBD1 or TRBD2 (7 bases each). V lost 5 bases to trimming and J lost 6 bases, with 13 bases between them. Looked up from germline, CDR1 is SGDLS and CDR2 is YYNGEE. The CDR3 totals 13 residues. The CDR3 sequence is CASSHRGGDTQYF. As DNA, the CDR3 is TGTGCCAGCAGTCACAGGGGAGGGGATACGCAGTATTTT. Complete variable domain (other parts from reference TRBV9 and TRBJ2-3): DSGVTQTPKHLITATGQRVTLRCSPRSGDLSVYWYQQSLDQGLQFLIQYYNGEERAKGNILERFSAQQFPDLHSELNLSSLELGDSALYFCASSHRGGDTQYFGPGTRLTVL.

The chain employs TRBV6-1 and TRBJ2-3; 8 bases are a match to TRBD1. Germline V CDR1 and CDR2: MNHNS, SASEGT. With V trimmed by 2 bases and J by 6 bases, 7 bases remained unmatched. The CDR3 runs to 15 residues. The CDR3 sequence is CASSEFRGLTDTQYF. As DNA, the CDR3 is TGTGCCAGCAGTGAATTCAGGGGGCTTACGGATACGCAGTATTTT.

There are a few counts of this clone. This CDR3 reads CASSGSGANVLTF. The CDR3 bases are TGCGCCAGCAGTGGCTCTGGGGCCAACGTCCTGACTTTC. This chain joins TRBV10-2 and TRBJ2-6; D not certain. Germline V CDR1 and CDR2: WSHSY, SAAADI. Between the trimmed V and J ends, which lost 4 bases and 0 bases, there was a span of 1 base. The CDR3 loop spans 13 amino acids.

This clone was observed once. The rearrangement joins TRBV2 to TRBJ1-1; the match to TRBD1 covers 10 bases. Germline V gene sequence: CDR1 SNHLY, CDR2 FYNNEI. The CDR3 length is 14 residues. V dropped 4 bases and J dropped 5; count of bases not matched to a gene: 4. The DNA for the CDR3 is TGTGCCAGCAGTGGCCGGGACAGGGGAACTGAAGCTTTCTTT. Its protein is CASSGRDRGTEAFF.

The count of this clone is one. At the DNA level, this CDR3 is encoded by other sequences in the same sample as well. This sequence joins TRBV7-9 and TRBJ2-7; D unresolved. Trimming cost V 1 base and J 3 bases, with 7 bases left between them. Germline assignment: CDR1 SEHNR and CDR2 FQNEAQ (reference sequence). The CDR3 sequence is 13 residues long. CDR3 bases: TGTGCCAGCAGCTTAGAAGGTGGCTACGAGCAGTACTTC. Translating gives CASSLEGGYEQYF.

This rearrangement joins TRBV2 to TRBJ2-7, with D unresolved. The CDR3 spans 11 residues. In germline, CDR1 is SNHLY, CDR2 FYNNEI. V was cut by 4 bases and J by 5 bases, with 6 bases left in between. The chain's CDR3 is CASSGANEQYF. The CDR3 DNA is TGTGCCAGCAGTGGAGCGAACGAGCAGTACTTC.

The chain combines TRBV6-1 with TRBJ1-2, with 8 bases identical to TRBD1. CDR3 length: 12 residues. Germline CDR1 is MNHNS and CDR2 is SASEGT. Unmatched junction bases numbered 5, after V lost 6 bases and J lost 8 bases. Here the CDR3 DNA reads TGTGCCAGCAGGACAGGGGCGCAAGGCTACACCTTC. Protein: CASRTGAQGYTF.

This clone was seen a handful of times. The rearrangement joins TRBV10-3 to TRBJ2-3; D is perhaps TRBD1 (6 bases). The V end lost 6 bases, the J end lost 4 bases, and 17 bases lay between the germline ends. The germline CDR1 and CDR2 sequences are ENHRY and SYGVKD. This CDR3 is built from 15 residues. CDR3 protein: CAIRTTGTGADTQYF. As DNA, the CDR3 is TGTGCCATCAGAACCACAGGGACCGGGGCAGATACGCAGTATTTT.

The genes are TRBV30 and TRBJ1-1, with 8 bases fitting TRBD1. Germline loops: CDR1 GTSNPN, CDR2 SVGIG (reference sequence). Trimming at V came to 2 bases and at J to 2 bases, leaving 4 bases not matched to a gene. CDR3 length equals 14 residues. CDR3 sequence (DNA): TGTGCCTGGAGTCGACAGGGGAGTAACACTGAAGCTTTCTTT. It yields the protein CAWSRQGSNTEAFF.

Note on this clone: This sample includes further DNA sequences coding for the same CDR3. This chain joins TRBV6-1 and TRBJ2-3; D unclear. In germline, CDR1 is MNHNS, CDR2 SASEGT. The CDR3 totals 13 residues. V was pared by 2 bases and J by 3 bases, with 6 bases between. CDR3 sequence: CASSEIRTDTQYF. In nucleotides, the CDR3 is TGTGCCAGCAGTGAAATAAGAACAGATACGCAGTATTTT.

This chain connects TRBV5-1 to TRBJ2-3; 9 bases are a match to TRBD2. V was clipped by 5 bases and J by 4 bases; unmatched bases: 5. From germline, CDR1 is SGHRS and CDR2 YFSETQ. CDR3 length equals 14 residues. CDR3 coding DNA: TGCGCCAGCAGGCGGGAGGGCGGTGCAGATACGCAGTATTTT. It specifies CASRREGGADTQYF.

This sequence joins TRBV15 and TRBJ1-1; D may be TRBD1 (6 bases). The V end was cut by 2 bases, the J end by 9 bases, with 13 bases between. The V gene's germline CDR1 is LNHNV and CDR2 YYDKDF (reference sequence). This CDR3 contains 13 residues. The CDR3 protein is CATSRNLGGQAFF. DNA for the CDR3: TGTGCCACCAGCAGAAACTTAGGGGGGCAAGCTTTCTTT.

This clone was seen at least ten times. The chain carries TRBV7-2 and TRBJ2-1; D may be TRBD1 (6 bases). This CDR3 spans 15 amino acids. Germline V gene lookup returns CDR1 SGHTA and CDR2 FQGNSA. Trimming removed 0 bases from V and 6 bases from J, with 12 bases in between. In DNA, the CDR3 is TGTGCCAGCAGCTTAGCGTGGGGGCTATTCAATGAGCAGTTCTTC. This gives the protein CASSLAWGLFNEQFF.

CDR3 sequence (DNA): TGTGCCAGCAGTTCTAGTGGTTGGACATACAATGAGCAGTTCTTC. This sequence encodes CASSSSGWTYNEQFF. V gene TRBV6-6 combines with J gene TRBJ2-1; D perhaps matches TRBD1 (5 bases). CDR3 size: 15 residues. V lost 4 bases, J lost 4 bases, and 14 bases lay in between. Germline loops: CDR1 MNHNY, CDR2 SVGAGI (reference sequence).

V and J are TRBV19 and TRBJ1-5, with a weak D call TRBD1 (5 bases). Looked up from germline, CDR1 is LNHDA and CDR2 is SQIVND (reference sequence). The CDR3 covers 13 residues. V lost 7 bases to trimming and J lost 3 bases, with 10 bases between them. This CDR3 is CASTGVYNQPQHF. The CDR3 nucleotides read TGTGCCAGTACGGGGGTATACAATCAGCCCCAGCATTTT.

V and J are TRBV7-2 and TRBJ1-3, with a possible D match to TRBD1 (6 bases). There are 17 residues in the CDR3. Germline CDR1 SGHTA, CDR2 FQGNSA. V shed 5 bases and J shed 4 bases, with 21 bases lying between them. For the CDR3, the DNA is TGTGCCAGCAGCCCTCTGCGGTGGGGGCGAGCGGGAAACACCATATATTTT. Amino acids: CASSPLRWGRAGNTIYF.

The chain carries TRBV27 and TRBJ2-1, with 7 positions matching TRBD2. There are 17 residues in the CDR3. Germline CDR1 is MNHEY and CDR2 is SMNVEV (reference sequence). After removal of 3 bases from V and 5 bases from J, the junction contained 13 bases not matched to a gene. DNA of the CDR3: TGTGCCAGCAGTTTTCCCCTCAGCGGGGCCTTGGACAATGAGCAGTTCTTC. Its protein is CASSFPLSGALDNEQFF.

The chain recombines TRBV10-2 with TRBJ2-2, with a tentative D call TRBD2 (7 bases). This CDR3 has 15 residues. Trimming took off 5 bases at V and 4 bases at J, with 14 bases between the two ends. The V gene's germline CDR1 is WSHSY and CDR2 SAAADI. The CDR3, as DNA: TGCGCCAGCAGTCTCGGGGGGCAGGTCACCGGGGAGCTGTTTTTT. The encoded protein is CASSLGGQVTGELFF.

Remarks on this clone: The limits of the CDR3 on the DNA are not certain, so only TCRdb's listed CDR3 is given. V and J are TRBV1 and TRBJ2-2; TRBD1, the D gene given by the table, was not confirmed from the DNA. TRBV1 is given as a pseudogene. The CDR3 is 16 residues long, ends included. The CDR3 region is CTSSQDWGQGTGELFF.

V and J are TRBV2 and TRBJ2-7; D possibly uses TRBD1 or TRBD2 (6 bases each). CDR1 is SNHLY, CDR2 FYNNEI, per germline. V was clipped by 4 bases and J by 0 bases, with 13 bases between them. The CDR3 contains 15 residues. The CDR3: CASSAKGGSSYEQYF. The CDR3 nucleotides are TGTGCCAGCAGTGCAAAGGGGGGTAGCTCCTACGAGCAGTACTTC.

The chain joins TRBV11-2 to TRBJ2-1; 14 positions match TRBD2. This CDR3 spans 16 amino acids. J gave up 6 bases and V 5 bases, and 6 bases lay outside the gene matches. Germline values: CDR1 SGHAT, CDR2 FQNNGV. The CDR3 DNA is TGTGCCAGCAGCGCGGGACTAGCGGGAGTTTCCAATGAGCAGTTCTTC. This encodes CASSAGLAGVSNEQFF.

V and J are TRBV11-2 and TRBJ2-7, with a tentative D call TRBD1 (5 bases). CDR3 size: 13 residues. Looked up from germline, CDR1 is SGHAT and CDR2 is FQNNGV. V lost 3 bases to trimming and J lost 3 bases, with 9 bases between them. CDR3: CASSFGAGYEQYF. DNA for the CDR3: TGTGCCAGCAGCTTTGGGGCAGGCTACGAGCAGTACTTC.

This chain links TRBV6-6 with TRBJ1-2; no reliable D call. The V end was cut by 8 bases, the J end by 4 bases, with 14 bases between. Germline-derived CDR1 and CDR2 are MNHNY and SVGAGI (reference sequence). The CDR3 sequence is 13 residues long. The DNA for the CDR3 is TGTGCCAGCGGAGATCCGTCCCCCTATGGCTACACCTTC. As protein: CASGDPSPYGYTF.

Only one count was recorded for this clone. The V call is TRBV28, the J call TRBJ1-5, with 7 bases lining up with TRBD1. CDR3 length: 15 residues. Trimming at V came to 6 bases and at J to 0 bases, leaving 5 bases not matched to a gene. Germline V CDR1 and CDR2: MDHEN, SYDVKM. As DNA, the CDR3 is TGTGCCAGCAGGCCACAGGGGCCTAGCAATCAGCCCCAGCATTTT. Translated, it gives CASRPQGPSNQPQHF.

The chain combines TRBV10-3 with TRBJ2-3, with 10 positions matching TRBD2. This CDR3 region has 15 residues. Looked up from germline, CDR1 is ENHRY and CDR2 is SYGVKD. The J segment lost 0 bases and the V segment lost 8 bases, leaving 5 bases of the junction unmatched. In DNA form, the CDR3 reads TGTGCCATCGGAAGCGGGGGGGCCAGCACAGATACGCAGTATTTT. Amino acid sequence: CAIGSGGASTDTQYF.